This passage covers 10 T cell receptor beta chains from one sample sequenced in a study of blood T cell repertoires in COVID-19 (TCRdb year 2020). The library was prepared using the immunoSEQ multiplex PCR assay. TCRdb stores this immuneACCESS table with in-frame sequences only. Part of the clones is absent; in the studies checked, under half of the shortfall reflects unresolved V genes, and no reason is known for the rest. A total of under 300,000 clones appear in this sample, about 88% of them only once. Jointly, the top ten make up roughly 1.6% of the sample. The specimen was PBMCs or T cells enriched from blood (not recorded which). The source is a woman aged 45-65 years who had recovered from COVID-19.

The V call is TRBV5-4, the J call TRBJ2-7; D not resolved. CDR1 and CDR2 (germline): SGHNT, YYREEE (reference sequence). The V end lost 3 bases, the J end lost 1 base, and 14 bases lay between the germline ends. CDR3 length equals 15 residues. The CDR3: CASSSSSRRSYEQYF. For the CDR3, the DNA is TGTGCCAGCAGCTCATCAAGCCGCAGGTCCTACGAGCAGTACTTC. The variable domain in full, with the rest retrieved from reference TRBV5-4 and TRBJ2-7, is ETGVTQSPTHLIKTRGQQVTLRCSSQSGHNTVSWYQQALGQGPQFIFQYYREEENGRGNFPPRFSGLQFPNYSSELNVNALELDDSALYLCASSSSSRRSYEQYFGPGTRLTVT.

In DNA, the CDR3 is TGCGCCAGCAGCCAATCCATCGCGGGCCGCTCCTACAATGAGCAGTTCTTC. It encodes CASSQSIAGRSYNEQFF. This chain links TRBV4-3 with TRBJ2-1; TRBD2 might be the D (5 bases). Germline V lookup: CDR1 LGHNA, CDR2 YSLEER. The CDR3 is 17 residues long. V lost 2 bases, J lost 0 bases, and 14 bases lay in between.

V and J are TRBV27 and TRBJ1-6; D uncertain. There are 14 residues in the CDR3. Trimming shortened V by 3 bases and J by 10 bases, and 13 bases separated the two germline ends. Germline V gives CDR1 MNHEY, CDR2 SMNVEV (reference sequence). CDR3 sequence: CASSLGRTGSPLHF. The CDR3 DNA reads TGTGCCAGCAGTTTGGGGAGAACGGGATCACCCCTCCACTTT.

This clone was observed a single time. CDR3 sequence reads: CASSHTGSNTGELFF. In DNA form, the CDR3 reads TGCGCCAGCAGCCATACGGGATCAAACACCGGGGAGCTGTTTTTT. This chain links TRBV4-3 with TRBJ2-2, with D perhaps matching TRBD2 (5 bases). Germline V gives CDR1 LGHNA, CDR2 YSLEER. This CDR3 contains 15 residues. V was trimmed by 3 bases and J by 2 bases, leaving 10 bases between them.

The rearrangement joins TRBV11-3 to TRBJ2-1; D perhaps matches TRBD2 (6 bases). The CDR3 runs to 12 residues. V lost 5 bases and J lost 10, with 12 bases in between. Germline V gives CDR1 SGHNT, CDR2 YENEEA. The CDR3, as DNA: TGTGCCAGCAGCCCCCGGGGGTTCGAGCAGTTCTTC. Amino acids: CASSPRGFEQFF.

The CDR3, as DNA: TGTGCCAGCAGCCCTTTAACGGTGTACACCGGGGAGCTGTTTTTT. Translating it yields CASSPLTVYTGELFF. The V gene is TRBV7-9, the J gene TRBJ2-2; D gene unclear. With 5 bases removed from V and 3 bases from J, the gap between germline ends came to 13 bases. Germline CDR1 and CDR2: SEHNR and FQNEAQ (reference sequence). The length of the CDR3 is 15 residues.

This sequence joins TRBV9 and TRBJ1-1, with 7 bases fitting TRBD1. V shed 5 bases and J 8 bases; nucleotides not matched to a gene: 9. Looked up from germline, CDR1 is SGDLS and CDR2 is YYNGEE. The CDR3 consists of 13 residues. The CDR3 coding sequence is TGTGCCAGCAGTCGACAGGGTGCGTCCGAAGCTTTCTTT. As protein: CASSRQGASEAFF.

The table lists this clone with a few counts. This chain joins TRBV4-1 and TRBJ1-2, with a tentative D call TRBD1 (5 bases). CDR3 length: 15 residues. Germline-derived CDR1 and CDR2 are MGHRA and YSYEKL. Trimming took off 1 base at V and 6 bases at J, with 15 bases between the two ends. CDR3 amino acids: CASSQVKGAKDGYTF. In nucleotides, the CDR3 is TGCGCCAGCAGCCAAGTGAAAGGGGCGAAGGATGGCTACACCTTC.

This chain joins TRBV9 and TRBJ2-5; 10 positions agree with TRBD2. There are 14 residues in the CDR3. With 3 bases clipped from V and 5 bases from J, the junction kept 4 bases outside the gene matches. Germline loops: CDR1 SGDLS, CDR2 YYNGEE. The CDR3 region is CASSASGSEETQYF. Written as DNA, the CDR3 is TGTGCCAGCAGCGCTAGCGGGAGCGAGGAGACCCAGTACTTC.

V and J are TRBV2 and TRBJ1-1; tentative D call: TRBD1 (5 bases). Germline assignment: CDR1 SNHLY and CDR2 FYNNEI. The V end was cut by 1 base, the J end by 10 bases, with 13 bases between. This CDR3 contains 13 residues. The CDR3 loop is CASSEGGTLGAFF. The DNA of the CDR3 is TGTGCCAGCAGTGAAGGGGGGACTCTGGGAGCTTTCTTT.